This TCR beta chain was retrieved from a study of T cells in tuberculosis. Thawed, overnight-rested PBMC were stained with GMM-loaded CD1B tetramer, viability dye and anti-CD3, then sorted. C32 glucose monomycolate from Rhodococcus equi was loaded onto the CD1B tetramers. Chain pairing is unknown; alpha and beta were sequenced separately. Some clones are missing from TCRdb's copy, which holds only in-frame ones; the method was immunoSEQ multiplex PCR. Of about 58,000 clones listed, over 75% are singletons. Germline values: CDR1 ENHRY, CDR2 SYGVKD. The CDR3 contains 13 residues. J was trimmed by 13 bases and V by 3 bases; bases with no gene match: 11.

The chain joins TRBV10-3 to TRBJ1-2; 7 bases fit TRBD1. The receptor comes from an adult woman with latent tuberculosis. Sequencing used CD1b-GMM tetramer-negative cells sorted from PBMCs. In nucleotides, the CDR3 is TGTGCCATCAGTGACCCCAGGGGGGCAGGTTCCACCTTC. Translating it yields CAISDPRGAGSTF.